These T cell receptor beta chains were read from a single sample in a study of blood T cell repertoires in COVID-19. Assay: immunoSEQ multiplex PCR; the TCRdb copy retains only in-frame clones and omits some. The table has about 120,000 clones, approximately 87% seen once; the top ten hold 25% to 35%. The sample taken for sequencing was peripheral blood. All receptors come from a woman aged 70-85 years with acute or convalescent COVID-19. CDR3s include the opening cysteine and the closing phenylalanine or tryptophan. D genes are given only for firm matches.

V	length	D	J	CDR3	DNA
TRBV27	15	NA	TRBJ1-2	CASSLLPGDNYGYTF	TGTGCCAGCAGTTTACTCCCGGGAGATAACTATGGCTACACCTTC
TRBV18	16	TRBD1	TRBJ2-3	CASSPPGQGFTDTQYF	TGTGCCAGCTCACCACCGGGACAGGGGTTCACAGATACGCAGTATTTT
TRBV20-1	11	NA	TRBJ1-2	CSAQGGNGYTF	TGCAGTGCCCAGGGAGGGAACGGCTACACCTTC
TRBV7-8	18	NA	TRBJ2-6	CASSPQIGSGSGANVLTF	TGTGCCAGCAGCCCCCAGATCGGGTCTGGTTCTGGGGCCAACGTCCTGACTTTC
TRBV10-3	13	TRBD1	TRBJ2-7	CAITRQGAYEQYF	TGTGCCATCACCAGACAGGGTGCCTACGAGCAGTACTTC
TRBV5-1	15	TRBD2	TRBJ2-7	CASSLPGTSADEQYF	TGCGCCAGCAGCCTCCCCGGGACTAGCGCTGACGAGCAGTACTTC
TRBV7-9	17	NA	TRBJ1-5	CASSLVELPFGNQPQHF	TGTGCCAGCAGCTTAGTCGAGCTCCCTTTTGGCAATCAGCCCCAGCATTTT
TRBV6-5	16	NA	TRBJ1-2	CASSYLPPFVGYGYTF	TGTGCCAGCAGTTACTTGCCCCCCTTTGTCGGCTATGGCTACACCTTC
TRBV27	16	TRBD2	TRBJ2-1	CASSLLGGGAYNEQFF	TGTGCCAGCAGTTTATTAGGCGGGGGGGCCTACAATGAGCAGTTCTTC
TRBV24-1	15	NA	TRBJ1-2	CTTSDARSWRDGYTF	TGTACCACCAGTGATGCCCGGAGTTGGCGGGATGGCTACACCTTC